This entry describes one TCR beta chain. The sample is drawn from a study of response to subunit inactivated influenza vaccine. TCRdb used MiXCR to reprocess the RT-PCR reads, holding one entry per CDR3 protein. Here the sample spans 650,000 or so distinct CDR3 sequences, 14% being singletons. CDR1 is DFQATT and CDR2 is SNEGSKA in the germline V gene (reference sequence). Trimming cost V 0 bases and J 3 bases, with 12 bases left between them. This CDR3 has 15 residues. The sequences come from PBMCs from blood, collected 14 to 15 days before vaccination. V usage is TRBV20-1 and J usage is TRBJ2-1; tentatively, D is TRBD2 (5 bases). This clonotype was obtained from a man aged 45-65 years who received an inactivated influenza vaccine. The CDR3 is CSARETNGNYNEQFF. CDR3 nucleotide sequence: TGCAGTGCTAGAGAGACTAACGGGAACTACAATGAGCAGTTCTTC.